This is a list of T cell receptor beta chains from one sample in a study of technical replicates of blood from a handful of donors. Measured with immunoSEQ multiplex PCR; TCRdb has only the in-frame clones, and not every one. Of around 64,000 clones detected, 93% appear once; the ten largest clones hold approximately 3.9%. The sequenced sample was PBMCs. The receptor set was obtained from a human donor in good health. Some clones in this sample may be carry-over from other donors' samples. Each CDR3 is given with its conserved first and last residue. The D gene is left open where the match is weak. Not all rows give a size; the values are once, few, many and, for expanded clones, a class.

d_gene: -
v_gene: TRBV19
j_gene: TRBJ1-6
abundance: -
CDR3nt: TGTGCCAGTAGTCTACCTAATTCACCCCTCCACTTT
CDR3aa: CASSLPNSPLHF

d_gene: -
v_gene: TRBV9
j_gene: TRBJ1-1
abundance: -
CDR3nt: TGTGCCAGCACCCGCCGGGGGTACATGAACACTGAAGCTTTCTTT
CDR3aa: CASTRRGYMNTEAFF

d_gene: -
v_gene: TRBV28
j_gene: TRBJ1-1
abundance: -
CDR3nt: TGTGCCAGCAGTTTAGGGGCGCAGAGAGCTTTCTTT
CDR3aa: CASSLGAQRAFF

d_gene: -
v_gene: TRBV7-8
j_gene: TRBJ2-3
abundance: once
CDR3nt: TGTGCCAGCAGCTCCCACCGACTAGGAGGGGCAGATACGCAGTATTTT
CDR3aa: CASSSHRLGGADTQYF

d_gene: TRBD2
v_gene: TRBV7-2
j_gene: TRBJ2-7
abundance: -
CDR3nt: TGTGCCAGCAGCTTATTTACTAGCGGGATGAACGAGCAGTACTTC
CDR3aa: CASSLFTSGMNEQYF

d_gene: -
v_gene: TRBV4-2
j_gene: TRBJ1-5
abundance: -
CDR3nt: TGTGCCAGCAGCCAAGACCGGGGCAATCAGCCCCAGCATTTT
CDR3aa: CASSQDRGNQPQHF

d_gene: TRBD2
v_gene: TRBV4-3
j_gene: TRBJ2-1
abundance: few
CDR3nt: TGCGCCAGCAGCCCCCGGCTAGCGGGATCCTACAATGAGCAGTTCTTC
CDR3aa: CASSPRLAGSYNEQFF

d_gene: -
v_gene: TRBV7-2
j_gene: TRBJ2-7
abundance: -
CDR3nt: TGTGCCAGCAGCTTAGACAGACAATACGAGCAGTACTTC
CDR3aa: CASSLDRQYEQYF

d_gene: -
v_gene: TRBV18
j_gene: TRBJ2-1
abundance: -
CDR3nt: TGTGCCAGCTCACTTAACCACGGGACTGGGGGCAATGAGCAGTTCTTC
CDR3aa: CASSLNHGTGGNEQFF

d_gene: -
v_gene: TRBV6-5
j_gene: TRBJ1-1
abundance: -
CDR3nt: TGTGCCAGCAGCCTCCCCGGGGGCACTGAAGCTTTCTTT
CDR3aa: CASSLPGGTEAFF

d_gene: -
v_gene: TRBV5-1
j_gene: TRBJ2-3
abundance: -
CDR3nt: TGCGCCAGCAGCCTCTTCGGGCAGACAGGCGCCCAGGGTAGGGATACGCAGTATTTT
CDR3aa: CASSLFGQTGAQGRDTQYF

d_gene: -
v_gene: TRBV4-2
j_gene: TRBJ2-5
abundance: -
CDR3nt: TGTGCCAGCAGCCCCAGGGGCGGCTTGGGTGAGACCCAGTACTTC
CDR3aa: CASSPRGGLGETQYF

d_gene: TRBD2
v_gene: TRBV7-2
j_gene: TRBJ2-5
abundance: -
CDR3nt: TGTGCCAGCAGCGTCTCCGGGACTAGCGGGGGGACCCAGTACTTC
CDR3aa: CASSVSGTSGGTQYF

d_gene: TRBD1
v_gene: TRBV30
j_gene: TRBJ2-7
abundance: -
CDR3nt: TGTGCCTGGAGTTTACAGGGGGCATTCTACGACGAGCAGTACTTC
CDR3aa: CAWSLQGAFYDEQYF

d_gene: -
v_gene: TRBV27
j_gene: TRBJ2-7
abundance: -
CDR3nt: TGTGCCAGCAGTTTATCGGCCACATACTACGAGCAGTACTTC
CDR3aa: CASSLSATYYEQYF

d_gene: -
v_gene: TRBV29-1
j_gene: TRBJ1-2
abundance: -
CDR3nt: TGCAGCGTTGAAGATCCAGAGGGAAGAAGGTATGGCTACACCTTC
CDR3aa: CSVEDPEGRRYGYTF

d_gene: TRBD1
v_gene: TRBV9
j_gene: TRBJ1-1
abundance: -
CDR3nt: TGTGCCAGCAGCGTAGGGACAGGGGTTGAAGCTTTCTTT
CDR3aa: CASSVGTGVEAFF

d_gene: TRBD2
v_gene: TRBV2
j_gene: TRBJ2-7
abundance: -
CDR3nt: TGTGCCGCGGAGGGAACTAGCGGGAGCCCCTACGAGCAGTACTTC
CDR3aa: CAAEGTSGSPYEQYF

d_gene: TRBD1
v_gene: TRBV5-1
j_gene: TRBJ2-3
abundance: -
CDR3nt: TGCGCCAGCAGCTTGGCCGGGACAGGGAGGGCAGATACGCAGTATTTT
CDR3aa: CASSLAGTGRADTQYF

d_gene: -
v_gene: TRBV6-4
j_gene: TRBJ2-3
abundance: -
CDR3nt: TGTGCCAGCAGTGACTCTGGGAGATCGGCAGATACGCAGTATTTT
CDR3aa: CASSDSGRSADTQYF

d_gene: -
v_gene: TRBV27
j_gene: TRBJ2-2
abundance: once
CDR3nt: TGTGCCAGCAGTTTAAGGTCCCAGGCCGGGGAGCTGTTTTTT
CDR3aa: CASSLRSQAGELFF

d_gene: -
v_gene: TRBV23-1
j_gene: TRBJ1-4
abundance: -
CDR3nt: TGCGCCAGCAGTCAAAGTACAGAGGGCATTTCTAATGAAAAACTGTTTTTT
CDR3aa: CASSQSTEGISNEKLFF

d_gene: TRBD1
v_gene: TRBV10-3
j_gene: TRBJ2-7
abundance: -
CDR3nt: TGTGCCAACGGACAGGGCTACGAGCAGTACTTC
CDR3aa: CANGQGYEQYF

d_gene: -
v_gene: TRBV6-1
j_gene: TRBJ2-5
abundance: -
CDR3nt: TGTGCCAGCAGGGGCTGGGCGGGGTGGGAGACCCAGTACTTC
CDR3aa: CASRGWAGWETQYF

d_gene: -
v_gene: TRBV5-1
j_gene: TRBJ2-2
abundance: -
CDR3nt: TGCGCCAGCAGCCTAGGACACATGAACACCGGGGAGCTGTTTTTT
CDR3aa: CASSLGHMNTGELFF

d_gene: -
v_gene: TRBV9
j_gene: TRBJ2-7
abundance: -
CDR3nt: TGTGCCAGCAGCGTAGGGCGGGTTGGCTACGAGCAGTACTTC
CDR3aa: CASSVGRVGYEQYF

d_gene: -
v_gene: TRBV11-3
j_gene: TRBJ1-1
abundance: -
CDR3nt: TGTGCCAGCAGCCGGCAGAGGGGGACTGAAGCTTTCTTT
CDR3aa: CASSRQRGTEAFF

d_gene: -
v_gene: TRBV7-9
j_gene: TRBJ2-6
abundance: once
CDR3nt: TGTGCCAGCAGCTTCACAGTCTCTGGGGCCAACGTCCTGACTTTC
CDR3aa: CASSFTVSGANVLTF

d_gene: -
v_gene: TRBV6-6
j_gene: TRBJ1-1
abundance: many
CDR3nt: TGTGCCAGCAAAGAGGGGAACACTGAAGCTTTCTTT
CDR3aa: CASKEGNTEAFF

d_gene: TRBD1
v_gene: TRBV9
j_gene: TRBJ1-2
abundance: -
CDR3nt: TGTGCCAGCAGTTTGCGAGGGGGCGCGGAAGGCTACACCTTC
CDR3aa: CASSLRGGAEGYTF

d_gene: -
v_gene: TRBV7-6
j_gene: TRBJ2-5
abundance: -
CDR3nt: TGTGCCAGCAGCTTGTTACTTCAAGAGACCCAGTACTTC
CDR3aa: CASSLLLQETQYF

d_gene: TRBD2
v_gene: TRBV7-2
j_gene: TRBJ2-2
abundance: -
CDR3nt: TGTGCCAGCAGCTTCCCGGGACTAGCGGGAGGCGGGGAGCTGTTTTTT
CDR3aa: CASSFPGLAGGGELFF

d_gene: -
v_gene: TRBV9
j_gene: TRBJ1-3
abundance: -
CDR3nt: TGTGCCAGCAGCGCCCCCAGTGGAAACACCATATATTTT
CDR3aa: CASSAPSGNTIYF

d_gene: -
v_gene: TRBV15
j_gene: TRBJ2-6
abundance: -
CDR3nt: TGTGCCACCAGCAGCGCTCGGGACTCTGGGGCCAACGTCCTGACTTTC
CDR3aa: CATSSARDSGANVLTF

d_gene: -
v_gene: TRBV7-9
j_gene: TRBJ1-1
abundance: once
CDR3nt: TGTGCCAGCAGCCTCCGCGGGCGGGGGAACACTGAAGCTTTCTTT
CDR3aa: CASSLRGRGNTEAFF

d_gene: TRBD1
v_gene: TRBV11-1
j_gene: TRBJ1-6
abundance: -
CDR3nt: TGTGCCAGCAACCAGGACAGGGGAGGGAATTCACCCCTCCACTTT
CDR3aa: CASNQDRGGNSPLHF

d_gene: -
v_gene: TRBV7-6
j_gene: TRBJ2-7
abundance: -
CDR3nt: TGTGCCAGCAGCTTAGAGGCGCGGCGGACCTACGAGCAGTACTTC
CDR3aa: CASSLEARRTYEQYF